These T cell receptor beta chains were read from a single sample in a study of T cells in Graves' hyperthyroidism and ophthalmopathy. TCRdb re-derived calls from the multiplex PCR reads in MiXCR, one entry per CDR3 protein. The sample holds about 210,000 distinct CDR3 sequences; 17% are singletons and the top ten take under 65%. Sequenced material: blood. Source of these receptors: a man in his fifties with Graves' hyperthyroidism. CDR3s include the opening cysteine and the closing phenylalanine or tryptophan. The D gene is left open where the match is weak. Only part of the rows carry a size: once, few, many, or a class if the clone is expanded.

D,V,size,J,CDR3,DNA
NA,TRBV3-1,many,TRBJ1-1,CASSHAGRGAYSNTEAFF,TGTGCCAGCAGCCATGCTGGTCGGGGGGCCTATTCGAACACTGAAGCTTTCTTT
NA,TRBV20-1,many,TRBJ2-1,CSVRSGYNEQFF,TGCAGTGTCCGTTCGGGCTACAATGAGCAGTTCTTC
TRBD2,TRBV6-5,few,TRBJ2-1,CASSYRLAGGWNEQFF,TGTGCCAGCAGTTACCGACTAGCGGGAGGGTGGAATGAGCAGTTCTTC
NA,TRBV7-9,many,TRBJ1-1,CASSSSYVGNTEAFF,TGTGCCAGCAGCTCGAGTTATGTTGGGAACACTGAAGCTTTCTTT
NA,TRBV12-3/TRBV12-4,many,TRBJ1-2,CASSPTRWTPSGYTF,TGTGCCAGCAGTCCCACTAGGTGGACCCCTTCCGGCTACACCTTC
NA,TRBV3-1,many,TRBJ2-1,CASSQGLAAGYEQFF,TGTGCCAGCAGCCAAGGGCTAGCAGCTGGGTATGAGCAGTTCTTC
NA,TRBV12-3/TRBV12-4,many,TRBJ2-7,CASSMGGTLNDEQYF,TGTGCCAGCAGCATGGGGGGCACACTTAACGACGAGCAGTACTTC
NA,TRBV5-1,many,TRBJ2-3,CASRRTGEADTQYF,TGCGCCAGCAGGAGAACGGGAGAGGCAGATACGCAGTATTTT
TRBD2,TRBV27,NA,TRBJ2-3,CASSFRREGQIMGDTQYF,TGTGCCAGCAGTTTCCGGCGGGAGGGCCAGATCATGGGAGATACGCAGTATTTT
NA,TRBV18,NA,TRBJ2-7,CASSPGAAYEQYF,TGTGCCAGCTCACCCGGGGCGGCCTACGAGCAGTACTTC
NA,TRBV5-1,many,TRBJ1-1,CASSLEWIPNTEAFF,TGCGCCAGCAGCTTGGAATGGATTCCTAACACTGAAGCTTTCTTT
NA,TRBV4-3,many,TRBJ1-5,CASSQDLPSNQPQHF,TGCGCCAGCAGCCAAGATCTCCCTAGCAATCAGCCCCAGCATTTT
NA,TRBV28,few,TRBJ2-7,CASSGGGDRSYEQYF,TGTGCCAGCAGTGGGGGCGGGGACCGCTCCTACGAGCAGTACTTC
NA,TRBV24-1,NA,TRBJ2-7,CATSDNRVGEQYF,TGTGCCACCAGTGATAACAGGGTCGGCGAGCAGTACTTC
NA,TRBV3-1,many,TRBJ1-5,CASSQDLGQPQHF,TGTGCCAGCAGCCAAGATCTCGGTCAGCCCCAGCATTTT
TRBD2,TRBV28,NA,TRBJ2-3,CASSTLAGTTDTQYF,TGTGCCAGCAGTACCCTAGCGGGAACCACAGATACGCAGTATTTT
NA,TRBV4-1,few,TRBJ2-3,CASSQVGRRDTQYF,TGCGCCAGCAGCCAAGTGGGGCGGCGAGATACGCAGTATTTT
NA,TRBV7-9,NA,TRBJ2-7,CASSLEGLPYEQYF,TGTGCCAGCAGCTTAGAGGGCTTACCCTACGAGCAGTACTTC
NA,TRBV20-1,few,TRBJ2-1,CSAWDRGVLAGGSYNEQFF,TGCAGTGCTTGGGACAGGGGGGTGCTAGCGGGAGGCTCCTACAATGAGCAGTTCTTC
NA,TRBV7-8,NA,TRBJ1-5,CASSPYDRFYSNQPQHF,TGTGCCAGCAGCCCATATGACAGATTTTATAGCAATCAGCCCCAGCATTTT
NA,TRBV20-1,many,TRBJ2-7,CSADTGTTYEQYF,TGCAGTGCCGACACCGGGACAACATACGAGCAGTACTTC
NA,TRBV11-2,NA,TRBJ1-6,CASSSLGISNSPLHF,TGTGCCAGCAGCTCTCTCGGGATATCGAATTCACCCCTCCACTTT
NA,TRBV7-9,many,TRBJ2-3,CASSLAQDTQYF,TGTGCCAGCAGCTTAGCCCAAGATACGCAGTATTTT
NA,TRBV11-2,many,TRBJ1-1,CASSSTWVRTSNTEAFF,TGTGCCAGCAGCTCTACTTGGGTTAGGACCTCGAACACTGAAGCTTTCTTT
TRBD2,TRBV28,NA,TRBJ2-1,CASKRQAGGLNEQFF,TGTGCCAGCAAGAGGCAAGCGGGAGGGCTTAATGAGCAGTTCTTC
TRBD2,TRBV20-1,few,TRBJ2-1,CSAWASGSSYNEQFF,TGCAGTGCTTGGGCTAGCGGGAGCTCCTACAATGAGCAGTTCTTC
NA,TRBV5-4,NA,TRBJ2-5,CASSLAGVQETQYF,TGTGCCAGCAGCTTGGCCGGGGTCCAAGAGACCCAGTACTTC
NA,TRBV15,NA,TRBJ2-5,CATSREGMGRETQYF,TGTGCCACCAGCAGAGAGGGGATGGGCCGCGAGACCCAGTACTTC
NA,TRBV25-1,NA,TRBJ2-5,CASSAGGSVEETQYF,TGTGCCAGCAGTGCGGGCGGTTCGGTCGAGGAGACCCAGTACTTC
TRBD1,TRBV5-1,many,TRBJ2-5,CASSGRQGVQETQYF,TGCGCCAGCAGCGGACGACAGGGGGTACAAGAGACCCAGTACTTC
NA,TRBV6-1,few,TRBJ2-7,CASDTPSASEQYF,TGTGCCAGCGACACACCATCTGCGAGCGAGCAGTACTTC
NA,TRBV5-1,NA,TRBJ2-3,CASSLATDAKADTQYF,TGCGCCAGCAGCTTGGCCACGGACGCTAAAGCAGATACGCAGTATTTT
NA,TRBV27,many,TRBJ2-3,CASSRGASTDTQYF,TGTGCCAGCAGTCGGGGGGCTAGCACAGATACGCAGTATTTT
TRBD2,TRBV20-1,many,TRBJ2-1,CSELAGGSYNEQFF,TGCAGTGAGTTAGCGGGGGGTTCCTACAATGAGCAGTTCTTC
TRBD2,TRBV28,NA,TRBJ2-1,CASSLRRLAGVNNEQFF,TGTGCCAGCAGTTTGCGTCGACTAGCGGGAGTCAACAATGAGCAGTTCTTC
TRBD1,TRBV11-3,many,TRBJ1-4,CASSNQGEGEKLFF,TGTGCCAGCAGCAACCAGGGGGAAGGTGAAAAACTGTTTTTT
TRBD2,TRBV7-9,many,TRBJ2-3,CASSLSLAATTDTQYF,TGTGCCAGCAGCTTATCCCTAGCGGCGACCACAGATACGCAGTATTTT
NA,TRBV2,many,TRBJ2-7,CASSPGISYEQYF,TGTGCCAGCAGTCCGGGAATATCCTACGAGCAGTACTTC
NA,TRBV4-3,NA,TRBJ2-1,CASSEGSSNHGSNEQFF,TGCGCCAGCAGCGAAGGATCGTCGAATCACGGTTCCAATGAGCAGTTCTTC
TRBD2,TRBV6-2/TRBV6-3,few,TRBJ2-3,CASSYPPGAGVDTQYF,TGTGCCAGCAGTTACCCTCCCGGGGCGGGAGTGGATACGCAGTATTTT
TRBD1,TRBV19,NA,TRBJ2-1,CASSMDRYNEQFF,TGTGCCAGTAGTATGGACAGGTACAATGAGCAGTTCTTC
TRBD2,TRBV6-2/TRBV6-3,NA,TRBJ2-1,CASTHWASGNNEQFF,TGTGCCAGCACTCATTGGGCTAGCGGAAACAATGAGCAGTTCTTC